This T cell receptor beta chain is drawn from a study of blood T cell repertoires in COVID-19. Study-level background: Samples representing acute and convalescent COVID-19 were sourced from the United States, Italy and Spain.

There are a few counts of this clone. Produced via immunoSEQ multiplex PCR; TCRdb's table is partial and in-frame only. Of 120,000 to 150,000 clones listed, around 88% are singletons. The CDR3 is 17 residues long. Germline CDR1 SGDLS, CDR2 YYNGEE. J lost 1 base, V lost 2 bases, and 8 bases had no gene match. The sequenced sample consisted of peripheral blood. The chain recombines TRBV9 with TRBJ1-3, with 8 bases identical to TRBD1. The TCR sequence derives from a woman aged 60-70 years with acute or convalescent COVID-19. CDR3 bases: TGTGCCAGCAGCGTGGGGGACAGGCTGGGATCTGGAAACACCATATATTTT. This codes for CASSVGDRLGSGNTIYF.